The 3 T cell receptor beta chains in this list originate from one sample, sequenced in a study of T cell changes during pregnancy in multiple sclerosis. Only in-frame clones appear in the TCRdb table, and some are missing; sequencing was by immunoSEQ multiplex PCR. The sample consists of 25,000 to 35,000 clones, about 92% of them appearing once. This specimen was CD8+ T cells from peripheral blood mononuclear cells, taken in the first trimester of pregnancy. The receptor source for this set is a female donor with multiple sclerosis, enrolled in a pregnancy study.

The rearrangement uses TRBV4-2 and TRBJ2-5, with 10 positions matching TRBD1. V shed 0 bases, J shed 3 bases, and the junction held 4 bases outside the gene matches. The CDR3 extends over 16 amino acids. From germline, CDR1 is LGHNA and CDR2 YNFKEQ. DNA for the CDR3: TGTGCCAGCAGCCAAGAAGTGACAGGGGGCGAAGAGACCCAGTACTTC. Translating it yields CASSQEVTGGEETQYF.

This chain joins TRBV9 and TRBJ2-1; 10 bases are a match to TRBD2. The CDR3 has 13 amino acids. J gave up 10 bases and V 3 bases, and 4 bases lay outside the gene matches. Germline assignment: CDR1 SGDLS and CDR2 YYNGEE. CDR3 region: CASSGELAGEQFF. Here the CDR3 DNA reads TGTGCCAGCAGCGGAGAACTAGCGGGGGAGCAGTTCTTC.

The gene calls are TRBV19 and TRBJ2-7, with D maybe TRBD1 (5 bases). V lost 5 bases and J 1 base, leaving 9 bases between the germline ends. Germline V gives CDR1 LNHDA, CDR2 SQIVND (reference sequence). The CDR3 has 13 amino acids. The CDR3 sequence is CASSVQVSYEQYF. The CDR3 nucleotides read TGTGCCAGTAGTGTACAGGTATCCTACGAGCAGTACTTC.